This T cell receptor beta chain was obtained from a study of beta chain features in type 1 diabetes. Study observations and caveats: Sequencing of cDNA might inflate the share of cells that strongly express TCR. All four CD4+ subsets from Type 1 diabetes patients carried moderately but significantly shorter TCRB CDR3s.

The sequenced template was cDNA made from the entire isolated RNA. Produced via immunoSEQ multiplex PCR; TCRdb's table is partial and in-frame only. The data hold more than 250,000 clones, with roughly a quarter observed a single time. By way of CD45RO/CCR7/CD25/CD127/CD95/CD27, the CD4+ regulatory, stem cell-like memory, central memory and naive cells were sorted. Without exception, sorted populations had purity beyond 98%. This clone was seen a few times. Its antigen is not known. Germline V CDR1 and CDR2: KGHSH, LQKENI. The CDR3 runs to 15 residues. The V end was cut by 5 bases, the J end by 5 bases, with 16 bases between.

This chain uses TRBV18 with TRBJ2-1, with TRBD2 as a possible D gene (6 bases). Sequences were obtained from naive CD4+ T cells from blood. The receptor was isolated from a young woman with type 1 diabetes. The CDR3 coding sequence is TGTGCCAGCTCATCCCCGGGACTCCGAAACAATGAGCAGTTCTTC. It is translated as CASSSPGLRNNEQFF. Together with reference TRBV18 and TRBJ2-1, the CDR3 gives the full variable domain: NAGVMQNPRHLVRRRGQEARLRCSPMKGHSHVYWYRQLPEEGLKFMVYLQKENIIDESGMPKERFSAEFPKEGPSILRIQQVVRGDSAAYFCASSSPGLRNNEQFFGPGTRLTVL.